This TCR beta chain comes out of a study of Ad26.COV2.S vaccination and SARS-CoV-2 variants. The method was immunoSEQ multiplex PCR; TCRdb's version includes in-frame clones alone and lacks a portion of them. The top ten clones hold nearly 1.5% of a sample with about 680,000 clones, roughly nine tenths of them seen once. Treatment specified: some 20 received Ad26.COV2.S at low or high dose, single or two shots; about 5 received placebo; per-sample allocation not given. Sampling happened 63 days after the first vaccine or placebo injection. The TCR sequence derives from a person between 18 and 60 years old who received the Ad26.COV2.S COVID-19 vaccine or a placebo. The sample here was peripheral blood, taken in a trial of Ad26.COV2.S vaccine versus placebo.

The DNA for the CDR3 is TGTGCCATCAGCCCACAGGGGCAACTCATTCAGTACTTC. Residues: CAISPQGQLIQYF. The V call is TRBV10-3, the J call TRBJ2-4, with 7 nucleotides matching TRBD1. The J segment lost 9 bases and the V segment lost 6 bases, leaving 8 bases of the junction unmatched. This CDR3 contains 13 residues. Per germline, CDR1 ENHRY and CDR2 SYGVKD.